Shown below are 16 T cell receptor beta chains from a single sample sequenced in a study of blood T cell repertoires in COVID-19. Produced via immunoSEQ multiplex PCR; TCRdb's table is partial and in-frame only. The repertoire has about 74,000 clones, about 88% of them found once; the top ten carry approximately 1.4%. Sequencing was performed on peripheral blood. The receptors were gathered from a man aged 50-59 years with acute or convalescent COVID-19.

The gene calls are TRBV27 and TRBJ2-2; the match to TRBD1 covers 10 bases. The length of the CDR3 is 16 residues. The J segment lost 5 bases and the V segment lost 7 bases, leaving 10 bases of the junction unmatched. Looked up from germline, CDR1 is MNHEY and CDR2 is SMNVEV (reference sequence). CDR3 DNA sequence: TGTGCCAGCAAGTCCCCGGGACAGGGGAGAACCGGGGAGCTGTTTTTT. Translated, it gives CASKSPGQGRTGELFF.

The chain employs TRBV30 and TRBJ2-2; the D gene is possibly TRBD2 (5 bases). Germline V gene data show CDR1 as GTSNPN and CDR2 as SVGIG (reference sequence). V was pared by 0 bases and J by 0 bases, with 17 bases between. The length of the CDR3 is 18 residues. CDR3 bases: TGTGCCTGGAGTGTGGGAGTAAGGATCTCAACGAACACCGGGGAGCTGTTTTTT. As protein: CAWSVGVRISTNTGELFF.

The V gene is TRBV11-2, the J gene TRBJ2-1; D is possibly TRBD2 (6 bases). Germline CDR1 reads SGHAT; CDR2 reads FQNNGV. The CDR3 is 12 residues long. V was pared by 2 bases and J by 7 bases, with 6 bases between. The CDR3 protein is CASSLLANEQFF. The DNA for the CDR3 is TGTGCCAGCAGCTTACTAGCGAATGAGCAGTTCTTC.

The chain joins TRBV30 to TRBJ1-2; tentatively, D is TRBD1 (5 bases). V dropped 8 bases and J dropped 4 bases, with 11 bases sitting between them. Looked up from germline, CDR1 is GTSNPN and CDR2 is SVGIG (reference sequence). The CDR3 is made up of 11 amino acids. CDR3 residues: CAQGRAYGYTF. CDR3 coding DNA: TGTGCCCAGGGCAGGGCCTATGGCTACACCTTC.

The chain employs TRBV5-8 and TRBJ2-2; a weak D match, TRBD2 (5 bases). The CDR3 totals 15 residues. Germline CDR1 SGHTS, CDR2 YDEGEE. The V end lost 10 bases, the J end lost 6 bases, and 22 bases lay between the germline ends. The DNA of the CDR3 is TGTGCCGTCGGGTCACGGGGTTTGACTGCCGGGGAGCTGTTTTTT. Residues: CAVGSRGLTAGELFF.

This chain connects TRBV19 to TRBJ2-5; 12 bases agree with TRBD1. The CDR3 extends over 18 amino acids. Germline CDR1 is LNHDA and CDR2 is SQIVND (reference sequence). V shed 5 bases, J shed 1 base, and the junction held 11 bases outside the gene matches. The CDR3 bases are TGTGCCAGTAGTCCCCGGGACAGGGGGCCGACTGGCCAAGAGACCCAGTACTTC. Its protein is CASSPRDRGPTGQETQYF.

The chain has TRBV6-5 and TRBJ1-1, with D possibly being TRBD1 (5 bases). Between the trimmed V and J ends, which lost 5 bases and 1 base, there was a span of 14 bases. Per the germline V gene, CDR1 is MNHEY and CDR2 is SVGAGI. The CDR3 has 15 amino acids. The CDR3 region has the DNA TGTGCCAGCAGTAACGCAGGGCTTCCGAACACTGAAGCTTTCTTT. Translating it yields CASSNAGLPNTEAFF.

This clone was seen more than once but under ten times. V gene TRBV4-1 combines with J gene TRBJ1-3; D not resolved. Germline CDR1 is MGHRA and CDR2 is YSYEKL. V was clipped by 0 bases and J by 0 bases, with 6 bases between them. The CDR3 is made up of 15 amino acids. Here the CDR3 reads CASSQDRSSGNTIYF. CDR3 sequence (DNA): TGCGCCAGCAGCCAAGACAGAAGCTCTGGAAACACCATATATTTT.

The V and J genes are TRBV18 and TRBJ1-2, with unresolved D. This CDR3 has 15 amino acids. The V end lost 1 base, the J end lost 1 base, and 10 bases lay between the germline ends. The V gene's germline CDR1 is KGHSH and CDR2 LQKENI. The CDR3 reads CASSPLRPGNYGYTF. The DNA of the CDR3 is TGTGCCAGCTCACCACTTCGCCCGGGTAACTATGGCTACACCTTC.

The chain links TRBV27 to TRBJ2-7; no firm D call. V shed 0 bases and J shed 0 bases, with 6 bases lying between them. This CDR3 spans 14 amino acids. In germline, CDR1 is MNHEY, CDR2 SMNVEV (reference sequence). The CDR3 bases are TGTGCCAGCAGTTTATCGAGATACTCCTACGAGCAGTACTTC. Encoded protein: CASSLSRYSYEQYF.

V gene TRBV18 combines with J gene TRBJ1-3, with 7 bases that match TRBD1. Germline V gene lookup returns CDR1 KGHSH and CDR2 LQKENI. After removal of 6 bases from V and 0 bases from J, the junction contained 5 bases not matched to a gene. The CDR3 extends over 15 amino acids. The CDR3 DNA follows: TGTGCCAGCTCCCCGGGACAGAGCTCTGGAAACACCATATATTTT. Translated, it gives CASSPGQSSGNTIYF. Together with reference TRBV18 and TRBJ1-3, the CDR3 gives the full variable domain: NAGVMQNPRHLVRRRGQEARLRCSPMKGHSHVYWYRQLPEEGLKFMVYLQKENIIDESGMPKERFSAEFPKEGPSILRIQQVVRGDSAAYFCASSPGQSSGNTIYFGEGSWLTVV.

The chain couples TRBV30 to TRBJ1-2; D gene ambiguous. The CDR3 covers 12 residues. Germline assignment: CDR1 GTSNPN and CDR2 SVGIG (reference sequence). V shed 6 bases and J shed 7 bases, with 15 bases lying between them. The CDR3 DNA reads TGTGCCTGTCCGAGGAGGGCGGCTGGCTACACCTTC. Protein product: CACPRRAAGYTF.

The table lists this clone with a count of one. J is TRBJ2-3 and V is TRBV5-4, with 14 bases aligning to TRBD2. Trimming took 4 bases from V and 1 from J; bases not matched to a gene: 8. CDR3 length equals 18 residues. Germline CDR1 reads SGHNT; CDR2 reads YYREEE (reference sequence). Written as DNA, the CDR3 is TGTGCCAGCAGCGCGGGACTAGCGGGAGTCTATGGCACAGATACGCAGTATTTT. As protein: CASSAGLAGVYGTDTQYF. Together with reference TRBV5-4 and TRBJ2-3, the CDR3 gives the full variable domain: ETGVTQSPTHLIKTRGQQVTLRCSSQSGHNTVSWYQQALGQGPQFIFQYYREEENGRGNFPPRFSGLQFPNYSSELNVNALELDDSALYLCASSAGLAGVYGTDTQYFGPGTRLTVL.

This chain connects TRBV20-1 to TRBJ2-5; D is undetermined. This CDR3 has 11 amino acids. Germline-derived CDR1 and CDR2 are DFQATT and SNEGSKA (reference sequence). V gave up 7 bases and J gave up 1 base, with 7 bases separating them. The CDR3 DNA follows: TGCAGTGGGCAGGCCCAAGAGACCCAGTACTTC. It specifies CSGQAQETQYF.

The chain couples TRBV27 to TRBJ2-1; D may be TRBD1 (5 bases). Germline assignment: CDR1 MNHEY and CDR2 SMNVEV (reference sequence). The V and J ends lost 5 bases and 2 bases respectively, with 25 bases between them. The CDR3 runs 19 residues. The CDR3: CASSLQGARGPVAYNEQFF. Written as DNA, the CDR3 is TGTGCCAGCAGTCTACAAGGGGCTAGGGGCCCTGTCGCCTACAATGAGCAGTTCTTC.

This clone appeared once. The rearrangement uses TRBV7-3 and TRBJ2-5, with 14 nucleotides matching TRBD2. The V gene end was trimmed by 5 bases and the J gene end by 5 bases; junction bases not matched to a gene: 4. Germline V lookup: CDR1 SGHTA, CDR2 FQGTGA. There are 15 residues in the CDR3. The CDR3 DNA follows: TGTGCCAGCAGCCCGGGACTAGCGGGGGCGGAGACCCAGTACTTC. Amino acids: CASSPGLAGAETQYF.